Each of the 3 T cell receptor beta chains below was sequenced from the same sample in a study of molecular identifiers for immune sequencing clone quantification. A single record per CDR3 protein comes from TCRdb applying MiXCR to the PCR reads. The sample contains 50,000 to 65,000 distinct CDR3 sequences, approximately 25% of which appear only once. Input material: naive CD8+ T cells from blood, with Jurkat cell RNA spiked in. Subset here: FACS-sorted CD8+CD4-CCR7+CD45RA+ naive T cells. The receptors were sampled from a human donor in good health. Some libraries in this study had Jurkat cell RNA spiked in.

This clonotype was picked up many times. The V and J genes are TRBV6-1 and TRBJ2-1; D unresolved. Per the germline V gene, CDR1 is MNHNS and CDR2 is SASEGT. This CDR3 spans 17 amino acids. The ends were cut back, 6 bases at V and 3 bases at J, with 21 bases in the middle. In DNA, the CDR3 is TGTGCCAGCAGAGGGTTCCCGGCCAGACAAGACTACAATGAGCAGTTCTTC. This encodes CASRGFPARQDYNEQFF.

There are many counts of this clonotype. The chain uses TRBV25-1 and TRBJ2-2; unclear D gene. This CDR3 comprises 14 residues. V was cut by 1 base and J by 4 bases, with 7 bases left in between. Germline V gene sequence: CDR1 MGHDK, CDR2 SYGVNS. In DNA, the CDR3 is TGTGCCAGCAGTGAATTGCAGGTCACCGGGGAGCTGTTTTTT. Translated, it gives CASSELQVTGELFF.

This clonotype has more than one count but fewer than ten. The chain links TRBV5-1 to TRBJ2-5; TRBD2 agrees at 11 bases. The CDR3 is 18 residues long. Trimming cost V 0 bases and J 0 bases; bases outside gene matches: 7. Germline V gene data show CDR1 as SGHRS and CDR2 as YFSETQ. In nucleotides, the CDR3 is TGCGCCAGCAGCTTGGATTGGCTAGCGGGGGGATACCAAGAGACCCAGTACTTC. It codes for CASSLDWLAGGYQETQYF.